The next 2 T cell receptor beta chains were all read from a single sample in a study of shared clonotypes between healthy human individuals. The method was immunoSEQ multiplex PCR; TCRdb's version includes in-frame clones alone and lacks a portion of them. There are roughly 700,000 clones in the sample; about nine tenths occur only once, and approximately 35% lies in the top ten. The sample comprised memory CD8+ T cells from PBMCs. Subset in this sample: CD45RO+ cells pooled with CCR7-negative TemRA cells. The receptors stem from a man aged 18 to 30 in good health. Some clones in this sample may be carry-over from other donors' samples.

V gene TRBV7-9 combines with J gene TRBJ2-5; a weak D match, TRBD1 (5 bases). The germline V and J ends were trimmed by 1 base and 2 bases, with 14 bases remaining between them. Germline CDR1 is SEHNR and CDR2 is FQNEAQ (reference sequence). The CDR3 loop spans 16 amino acids. CDR3 protein: CASSLDPGRAQETQYF. In nucleotides, the CDR3 is TGTGCCAGCAGCTTAGACCCGGGCAGGGCACAAGAGACCCAGTACTTC.

The chain joins TRBV25-1 to TRBJ2-1, with TRBD2 identical over 10 bases. This CDR3 spans 16 amino acids. Germline loops: CDR1 MGHDK, CDR2 SYGVNS. The V and J ends lost 6 bases and 5 bases, in that order; junction bases with no gene match: 10. The CDR3 coding sequence is TGTGCCAGCAGCGCATTCCCGGGACTAGCGAACAATGAGCAGTTCTTC. Translation gives CASSAFPGLANNEQFF.